This is a list of T cell receptor beta chains from one sample in a study of blood T cells in healthy people across ages. TCRdb reprocessed the 5' RACE reads with MiXCR, giving one entry per CDR3 protein. The profile covers 1.4 million to 1.5 million distinct CDR3 sequences, with around 42% appearing a single time and approximately 7.9% taken by the ten largest. The specimen was blood. These TCRs come from a young woman in good health. CDR3s include the opening cysteine and the closing phenylalanine or tryptophan. A D gene is named only where the DNA matches it firmly. Not all rows give a size; the values are once, few, many and, for expanded clones, a class.

clone size	V gene	J gene	D gene	CDR3 DNA	CDR3 protein
few	TRBV20-1	TRBJ2-5	TRBD2	TGCAGTGCTAGAAGGGCTAGCGGGAGGGAGACCCAGTACTTC	CSARRASGRETQYF
few	TRBV20-1	TRBJ2-1	NA	TGCAGTGCTAGCTATACCGGAGGGCCGGTGAATGAGCAGTTCTTC	CSASYTGGPVNEQFF
NA	TRBV7-9	TRBJ1-2	TRBD1	TGTGCCAGCAGCTCAAGCTCGACAGGGCCGAACTATGGCTACACCTTC	CASSSSSTGPNYGYTF
once	TRBV28	TRBJ2-1	TRBD2	TGTGCCAGCAGTGCCTCGGGACTAGCGGTATACAATGAGCAGTTCTTC	CASSASGLAVYNEQFF
NA	TRBV29-1	TRBJ1-2	NA	TGCAGCACTACAGGAGGGACCTATGGCTACACCTTC	CSTTGGTYGYTF
NA	TRBV4-1	TRBJ2-5	NA	TGCGCCAGCAGCCAACCCCAGTTCGGCTTGGAGCAGTACTTC	CASSQPQFGLEQYF
few	TRBV27	TRBJ1-2	TRBD1	TGTGCCAGCAGGCCGGACAGGGCGGCTGGCTACACCTTC	CASRPDRAAGYTF
NA	TRBV27	TRBJ2-7	NA	TGTGCCAGCAGTTTAGGCGTCAGGCAGTACTTC	CASSLGVRQYF
few	TRBV7-9	TRBJ2-7	TRBD1	TGTGCCAGCAGCTCCGGACAGGGTATCGCGTACGAGCAGTACTTC	CASSSGQGIAYEQYF
NA	TRBV20-1	TRBJ1-2	TRBD1	TGCAGTGCTGACATTCCCGGGACAGGGGGCATCGGCTACACCTTC	CSADIPGTGGIGYTF
NA	TRBV30	TRBJ2-7	NA	TGTGCCTGGAGAGAAGGCTACGAGCAGTACTTC	CAWREGYEQYF
NA	TRBV12-5	TRBJ1-1	NA	TGTGCTAGTGGTTTGGTAGTCAACCAAGGGGCGGACACTGAAGCTTTCTTT	CASGLVVNQGADTEAFF
few	TRBV7-2	TRBJ2-3	TRBD1	TGTGCCAGCAGCCCACGGACAGGGCGCACAGATACGCAGTATTTT	CASSPRTGRTDTQYF
few	TRBV11-2	TRBJ2-7	NA	TGTGCCAGCAGCCCCCCGGAGCGGGCGTTTTACGAGCAGTACTTC	CASSPPERAFYEQYF
NA	TRBV29-1	TRBJ1-1	NA	TGCAGCGTCCGAACGTACACTGAAGCTTTCTTT	CSVRTYTEAFF
few	TRBV2	TRBJ2-1	TRBD1	TGTGCCAGCACCGGACAGGGTCAGTTCTTC	CASTGQGQFF
few	TRBV27	TRBJ2-1	NA	TGTGCCAGCAGTATCACACGTTACAATGAGCAGTTCTTC	CASSITRYNEQFF
NA	TRBV24-1	TRBJ2-2	NA	TGTGCCACCAGTGCTACTAACACCGGGGAGCTGTTTTTT	CATSATNTGELFF
few	TRBV29-1	TRBJ2-3	NA	TGCAGCGTTGGGAGGACAGCCCAAGATACGCAGTATTTT	CSVGRTAQDTQYF
NA	TRBV4-1	TRBJ1-1	NA	TGCGCCAGCAGCCAAGAATGGATGGGCCAGTACGCTTTCTTT	CASSQEWMGQYAFF
NA	TRBV5-1	TRBJ2-1	NA	TGCGCCAGCAGTCTCGGACGGCCCTTGTACAATGAGCAGTTCTTC	CASSLGRPLYNEQFF
NA	TRBV21-1	TRBJ1-2	NA	TGTGCCAGCAGCAAGAATACAGAAGACTACACCTTC	CASSKNTEDYTF
few	TRBV5-1	TRBJ2-7	TRBD2	TGCGCCAGCAGCAAGACTAGCGGGGGGATCTACGAGCAGTACTTC	CASSKTSGGIYEQYF
NA	TRBV20-1	TRBJ1-2	NA	TGCAGTGCTAGACCCCGGGCTTCGCTCTATGGCTACACCTTC	CSARPRASLYGYTF
NA	TRBV4-1	TRBJ1-2	NA	TGCGCCAGCAGCCAAGTAACGAGGGGGTATGGCTACACCTTC	CASSQVTRGYGYTF
few	TRBV5-1	TRBJ2-1	NA	TGCGCCAGCAGCCCCTCGTGGAGCAGCTCCTACAATGAGCAGTTCTTC	CASSPSWSSSYNEQFF
NA	TRBV5-1	TRBJ2-7	NA	TGCGCCAGCAGCTTGATACCAGGGCAAAACAATGAGCAGTACTTC	CASSLIPGQNNEQYF
NA	TRBV15	TRBJ1-3	NA	TGTGCCACCAGCAGGGCCGGGACCTCTCTCGGGAGCACCATATATTTT	CATSRAGTSLGSTIYF
NA	TRBV12-3/TRBV12-4	TRBJ2-7	TRBD2	TGTGCCAGCAGTTTCGACGGGAGGGCCTACGAGCAGTACTTC	CASSFDGRAYEQYF
NA	TRBV29-1	TRBJ2-1	TRBD1	TGCAGCGTATCGACAGGGAGTGGGGAGACCCAGTTCTTC	CSVSTGSGETQFF
once	TRBV3-1	TRBJ1-2	NA	TGTGCCAGCAGCCAACGGGGGCAAGGTGGCTACACCTTC	CASSQRGQGGYTF
NA	TRBV7-8	TRBJ2-1	NA	TGTGCCAGCAGCTTTACAGGGTTGGATGAGCAGTTCTTC	CASSFTGLDEQFF
few	TRBV5-1	TRBJ1-2	TRBD1	TGCGCCAGCAGCGGGGACAGCAGATATGGCTACACCTTC	CASSGDSRYGYTF
NA	TRBV7-9	TRBJ2-7	TRBD1	TGTGCCAGCAACTTATTGATGGGGCAGGGGGCAATTCGGTACTACGAGCAGTACTTC	CASNLLMGQGAIRYYEQYF
NA	TRBV19	TRBJ2-1	TRBD2	TGTGCCAGTAGTATGGTCGGACTAGCGGGAGTATCGGATGAGCAGTTCTTC	CASSMVGLAGVSDEQFF
NA	TRBV10-3	TRBJ2-1	TRBD1	TGTGCCACCAAGACAGGGGCCAATGAGCAGTTCTTC	CATKTGANEQFF
few	TRBV7-2	TRBJ2-1	TRBD2	TGTGCCAGCGAGAGAGCGGGAGAAGAGGTCTACAATGAGCAGTTCTTC	CASERAGEEVYNEQFF
NA	TRBV20-1	TRBJ1-2	NA	TGCAGTGGCGTAGCTAACTATGGCTACACCTTC	CSGVANYGYTF
NA	TRBV7-9	TRBJ1-6	NA	TGTGCCAGCAGCCCCTCGGGCCAAAATTCACCCCTCCACTTT	CASSPSGQNSPLHF
NA	TRBV3-1	TRBJ2-3	TRBD2	TGTGCCAGCAGCCAAGCCGGCGGGAGGGCCGGAGATACGCAGTATTTT	CASSQAGGRAGDTQYF
NA	TRBV10-3	TRBJ2-1	NA	TGTGCCATCAGTGAGTCAGGGGGGGCATTTAATGAGCAGTTCTTC	CAISESGGAFNEQFF
few	TRBV6-6	TRBJ2-7	TRBD1	TGTGCCAGCAGTTTGCCGGACAGGGGGCTCTACGAGCAGTACTTC	CASSLPDRGLYEQYF
few	TRBV21-1	TRBJ1-4	NA	TGTGCCAGCAGCAAAGAACAGCCGAATGAAAAACTGTTTTTT	CASSKEQPNEKLFF
NA	TRBV9	TRBJ1-2	NA	TGTGCCAGCAGCGTATATGAGGGGATCTATGGCTACACCTTC	CASSVYEGIYGYTF
NA	TRBV3-1	TRBJ2-1	NA	TGTGCCAGCAGCCAAGATCTCGCTCTGTCCTACAATGAGCAGTTCTTC	CASSQDLALSYNEQFF
NA	TRBV27	TRBJ2-1	NA	TGTGCCAGCCGGGACTGGTCGGCGGATGAGCAGTTCTTC	CASRDWSADEQFF
NA	TRBV28	TRBJ2-7	TRBD1	TGTGCCAGCACCAAAGGTGGACAGGGGGCCTACGAGCAGTACTTC	CASTKGGQGAYEQYF
NA	TRBV5-6	TRBJ2-5	TRBD2	TGTGCCAGCAGCCCTATCGGACTAGCGGGGGAGACCCAGTACTTC	CASSPIGLAGETQYF
NA	TRBV6-1	TRBJ2-3	TRBD2	TGTGCCAGCAGTGGGCCAACTAGCGGGGGGGCGATAGATACGCAGTATTTT	CASSGPTSGGAIDTQYF
NA	TRBV20-1	TRBJ2-3	TRBD2	TGCAGTGCTAGGGGAAGGACTAGCTGGTCAGATACGCAGTATTTT	CSARGRTSWSDTQYF
NA	TRBV5-1	TRBJ2-1	TRBD2	TGCGCCAGCAGGACTAGCGAGCGGAATGAGCAGTTCTTC	CASRTSERNEQFF
few	TRBV12-3/TRBV12-4	TRBJ2-5	NA	TGTGCCAGCAGTTCACCAGATAAAGAGACCCAGTACTTC	CASSSPDKETQYF
NA	TRBV7-9	TRBJ2-1	TRBD2	TGTGCCAGCAGCTTAGTACTAGCGGGAGACGATGAGCAGTTCTTC	CASSLVLAGDDEQFF
NA	TRBV3-1	TRBJ2-4	NA	TGTGCCAGCAGCCAAGACCCTAGCAGGGGACTAGCCAAAAACATTCAGTACTTC	CASSQDPSRGLAKNIQYF
few	TRBV28	TRBJ1-4	NA	TGTGCCAGCAGTTTAAGGGATCGATCAACTAATGAAAAACTGTTTTTT	CASSLRDRSTNEKLFF
NA	TRBV4-1	TRBJ1-3	NA	TGCGCCAGCAGCCAAGCTGGGGCCGGTGGAAACACCATATATTTT	CASSQAGAGGNTIYF
NA	TRBV6-1	TRBJ1-4	TRBD1	TGTGCCAGCAGCCACAGGGGTTGTAATGAAAAACTGTTTTTT	CASSHRGCNEKLFF
NA	TRBV20-1	TRBJ2-7	TRBD1	TGCAGTGCTAACCGACAGGGAGCCGAGCAGTACTTC	CSANRQGAEQYF
NA	TRBV5-1	TRBJ2-3	TRBD2	TGCGCCAGCAGCTTGGTGGGTAGCGGGAGAGGAACGGGAGCGGATACGCAGTATTTT	CASSLVGSGRGTGADTQYF